The 25 T cell receptor beta chains below were found in one sample sequenced in a study of Ad26.COV2.S vaccination and SARS-CoV-2 variants (dated by TCRdb to 2020 to 2022). The library was produced with the immunoSEQ multiplex PCR assay. What TCRdb holds here is the immuneACCESS table cut down to in-frame rearrangements. Part of the clones is not present; checked against another copy, under half of the missing clones reflect an unresolved V gene, and the others are unexplained. The sample table shows roughly 400,000 clones, and 92% are seen once. The ten largest clones represent approximately 1.7% of the sample. What this sample's treatment or condition label stands for: 19 received Ad26.COV2.S at low or high dose, single or two shots; 5 received placebo; per-sample allocation not given. For vaccine and placebo recipients, the sequenced repertoires came from samples collected on day 63 after the first injection.

Here the sequenced sample was peripheral blood, taken in a trial of Ad26.COV2.S vaccine versus placebo. The receptors stem from a person between 18 and 59 years old who received the Ad26.COV2.S COVID-19 vaccine or a placebo.

The rearrangement links TRBV2 to TRBJ1-2, with a weak D call TRBD1 (5 bases). The CDR3 totals 14 residues. Per the germline V gene, CDR1 is SNHLY and CDR2 is FYNNEI. Trimming left V 8 bases short and J 2 bases short, with 15 bases between. The CDR3 here is CASSERRDNYGYTF. Here the CDR3 DNA reads TGTGCCAGCTCAGAACGAAGGGACAACTATGGCTACACCTTC. The full variable domain, its missing parts supplied by reference TRBV2 and TRBJ1-2, is EPEVTQTPSHQVTQMGQEVILRCVPISNHLYFYWYRQILGQKVEFLVSFYNNEISEKSEIFDDQFSVERPDGSNFTLKIRSTKLEDSAMYFCASSERRDNYGYTFGSGTRLTVV.

V and J are TRBV18 and TRBJ1-4, with no clear D. Germline V CDR1 and CDR2: KGHSH, LQKENI. The CDR3 covers 17 residues. The germline V and J ends were trimmed by 4 bases and 0 bases, with 15 bases remaining between them. The CDR3 coding sequence is TGTGCCAGCTCACAAAACCTCCCCGGAACAACTAATGAAAAACTGTTTTTT. Encoded protein: CASSQNLPGTTNEKLFF.

The chain employs TRBV23-1 and TRBJ2-7; D is undetermined. TRBV23-1 is marked as an open reading frame, function uncertain. The CDR3 has 17 amino acids. V was cut by 3 bases and J by 0 bases, with 18 bases left in between. The CDR3 loop reads CASSQFLSGSLSYEQYF. CDR3 sequence (DNA): TGCGCCAGCAGTCAGTTCCTATCAGGCAGTCTCTCCTACGAGCAGTACTTC.

This chain connects TRBV6-5 to TRBJ1-2, with 7 nucleotides matching TRBD1. After removal of 4 bases from V and 7 bases from J, the junction contained 3 bases not matched to a gene. The germline V gene encodes CDR1 MNHEY and CDR2 SVGAGI. The CDR3 contains 12 residues. As DNA, the CDR3 is TGTGCCAGCAGTTCACGACAGGGTGGCTACACCTTC. Translation: CASSSRQGGYTF.

The gene calls are TRBV11-2 and TRBJ1-5; 11 nucleotides align to TRBD1. Per germline, CDR1 SGHAT and CDR2 FQNNGV. The V segment lost 6 bases and the J segment 5 bases; nucleotides outside the gene matches: 12. The CDR3 runs to 17 residues. The CDR3 nucleotides are TGTGCCAGCAGGACCGGGGACAGGGGGTCCCCCTATCAGCCCCAGCATTTT. This gives the protein CASRTGDRGSPYQPQHF.

The chain's CDR3 is CASTRRTGDWDTEAFF. CDR3 DNA: TGTGCCAGCACCAGGAGGACAGGGGACTGGGACACTGAAGCTTTCTTT. V is TRBV3-1 (or the pseudogene TRBV3-2) and J is TRBJ1-1; 9 positions agree with TRBD1. V was clipped by 7 bases and J by 3 bases; unmatched bases: 12. Germline-derived CDR1 and CDR2 are LGHDT and YNNKEL (reference sequence). This CDR3 has 16 amino acids.

The V and J genes are TRBV5-6 and TRBJ2-7, with 7 bases lining up with TRBD1. After removal of 3 bases from V and 2 bases from J, the junction contained 8 bases not matched to a gene. Germline V CDR1 and CDR2: SGHDT, YYEEEE. The CDR3 sequence is 15 residues long. CDR3 DNA: TGTGCCAGCAGCTATAACCCGGGACAGACCTACGAGCAGTACTTC. Its translation: CASSYNPGQTYEQYF.

This clone is a singleton in its sample. The rearrangement uses TRBV4-3 and TRBJ2-1; tentative D call: TRBD1 (6 bases). Deletions cut 3 bases from V and 2 bases from J, with 14 bases between. Germline lookup yields CDR1 LGHNA and CDR2 YSLEER. This CDR3 contains 16 residues. The CDR3: CASSHPTGGTYNEQFF. The DNA for the CDR3 is TGCGCCAGCAGCCATCCGACAGGAGGAACCTACAATGAGCAGTTCTTC.

For the CDR3, the DNA is TGTGCCAGCAGCTTACAAAACTCCTACGAGCAGTACTTC. Amino acid sequence: CASSLQNSYEQYF. This chain joins TRBV11-2 and TRBJ2-7; no definite D call. V was clipped by 2 bases and J by 0 bases, with 5 bases between them. Germline V CDR1 and CDR2: SGHAT, FQNNGV. The CDR3 is 13 amino acids.

V gene TRBV29-1 combines with J gene TRBJ1-2, with unresolved D. The CDR3 spans 14 residues. Trimming left V 0 bases short and J 2 bases short, with 10 bases between. The V gene's germline CDR1 is SQVTM and CDR2 ANQGSEA. Written as DNA, the CDR3 is TGCAGCGTTGAAGATCGCGGCAGAAACTATGGCTACACCTTC. Translating it yields CSVEDRGRNYGYTF.

This chain connects TRBV10-3 to TRBJ2-3; D is undetermined. There are 13 residues in the CDR3. The germline V gene has CDR1 ENHRY and CDR2 SYGVKD. V dropped 3 bases and J dropped 0 bases, with 4 bases sitting between them. The CDR3 region is CAISDGSTDTQYF. CDR3 nucleotides: TGTGCCATCAGTGATGGCAGCACAGATACGCAGTATTTT.

This clone appeared a single time. J is TRBJ1-6 and V is TRBV28; D unresolved. The CDR3 length is 13 residues. Germline values: CDR1 MDHEN, CDR2 SYDVKM. V lost 6 bases and J lost 4, with 7 bases in between. The CDR3 coding sequence is TGTGCCAGCAGGGGAAGTTATAATTCACCCCTCCACTTT. This codes for CASRGSYNSPLHF.

The V call is TRBV27, the J call TRBJ2-3; D unresolved. Per the germline V gene, CDR1 is MNHEY and CDR2 is SMNVEV (reference sequence). Trimming removed 0 bases at V and 2 bases at J, with 12 bases between. The CDR3 consists of 16 residues. CDR3 in DNA: TGTGCCAGCAGTTTATCTTGGATAGCCCTCACAGATACGCAGTATTTT. Protein sequence: CASSLSWIALTDTQYF.

The chain is built from TRBV6-4 and TRBJ2-3; a weak D match, TRBD2 (6 bases). Trimming pared 2 bases from V and 0 bases from J, leaving 9 bases between. Looked up from germline, CDR1 is MRHNA and CDR2 is SNTAGT. This CDR3 comprises 15 residues. In DNA form, the CDR3 reads TGTGCCAGCAGTGACCAACTAGCTAGCACAGATACGCAGTATTTT. Protein sequence: CASSDQLASTDTQYF.

This clone was counted once. J is TRBJ2-1 and V is TRBV19; 10 nucleotides agree with TRBD2. The CDR3 contains 12 residues. Looked up from germline, CDR1 is LNHDA and CDR2 is SQIVND (reference sequence). J lost 10 bases, V lost 5 bases, and 2 bases had no gene match. CDR3 nucleotide sequence: TGTGCCAGTAGTGTACTAGCGGGGGAGCAGTTCTTC. Translated: CASSVLAGEQFF.

The rearrangement links TRBV28 to TRBJ1-1, with D perhaps TRBD1 (5 bases). Germline CDR1 and CDR2: MDHEN and SYDVKM. The CDR3 length is 12 residues. The V end was cut by 5 bases, the J end by 8 bases, with 12 bases between. The CDR3 region is CASSPGTGEAFF. CDR3 DNA sequence: TGTGCCAGCAGTCCCGGGACTGGGGAAGCTTTCTTT.

The J gene is TRBJ2-7, the V gene TRBV5-6; the match to TRBD1 covers 8 bases. Trimming at V came to 5 bases and at J to 3 bases, leaving 13 bases not matched to a gene. Germline lookup yields CDR1 SGHDT and CDR2 YYEEEE. This CDR3 spans 16 amino acids. The CDR3 spells CASSPPPGQGGYEQYF. In DNA, the CDR3 is TGTGCCAGCAGTCCCCCCCCCGGACAGGGAGGCTACGAGCAGTACTTC.

This clone was observed a single time. The V call is TRBV9, the J call TRBJ1-1; D remains unclear. This CDR3 contains 13 residues. The V gene lost 4 bases and the J gene lost 6 bases, with 13 bases spanning the gap. Germline values: CDR1 SGDLS, CDR2 YYNGEE. Here the CDR3 DNA reads TGTGCCAGCAGCATAAGGACTGGAGCTGAAGCTTTCTTT. It codes for CASSIRTGAEAFF.

The V call is TRBV6-5, the J call TRBJ1-1; 7 bases agree with TRBD1. V dropped 2 bases and J dropped 7; count of bases not matched to a gene: 13. The germline gives CDR1 MNHEY, CDR2 SVGAGI. The CDR3 has 16 amino acids. CDR3 bases: TGTGCCAGCAGTTACCGACCGCAGGGGGGGCAGGGTGAAGCTTTCTTT. It encodes CASSYRPQGGQGEAFF.

The genes are TRBV11-3 and TRBJ2-1, with D unresolved. CDR1 and CDR2 from the germline V gene are SGHNT and YENEEA. This CDR3 has 16 residues. V shed 2 bases and J shed 0 bases, with 11 bases lying between them. Written as DNA, the CDR3 is TGTGCCAGCAGCTTACAAGGGCCCAGCTCCTACAATGAGCAGTTCTTC. It encodes CASSLQGPSSYNEQFF.

This sequence joins TRBV5-1 and TRBJ2-3; D remains unclear. CDR3 length: 16 amino acids. The ends were cut back, 4 bases at V and 4 bases at J, with 19 bases in the middle. The germline CDR1 and CDR2 sequences are SGHRS and YFSETQ. CDR3 protein: CASSHTPGPGPDTQYF. CDR3 in DNA: TGCGCCAGCAGCCACACTCCGGGCCCAGGCCCAGATACGCAGTATTTT.

The chain carries TRBV6-5 and TRBJ2-7; tentatively, D is TRBD1 (5 bases). The length of the CDR3 is 14 residues. Trimming left V 4 bases short and J 7 bases short, with 17 bases between. Germline lookup yields CDR1 MNHEY and CDR2 SVGAGI. The CDR3 sequence is CASSSRTIYLEQYF. The CDR3 nucleotides read TGTGCCAGCAGTTCCCGGACAATCTATCTAGAGCAGTACTTC.

This sequence joins TRBV28 and TRBJ1-5; D gene unclear. The germline V gene has CDR1 MDHEN and CDR2 SYDVKM. Trimming removed 4 bases from V and 3 bases from J, with 13 bases in between. The CDR3 has 15 residues. The CDR3 DNA sequence: TGTGCCAGCAGTTGGGTAGGCCTATCCAATCAGCCCCAGCATTTT. Translation gives CASSWVGLSNQPQHF.

The V gene is TRBV5-6, the J gene TRBJ2-5; D ambiguous. V was cut by 0 bases and J by 0 bases, with 15 bases left in between. Germline V CDR1 and CDR2: SGHDT, YYEEEE. This CDR3 is 17 amino acids long. The CDR3 region has the DNA TGTGCCAGCAGCTTGGATTCGCGGTACAAACACCAAGAGACCCAGTACTTC. Encoded protein: CASSLDSRYKHQETQYF.

The chain's CDR3 is CALRQNYGYTF. The CDR3 bases are TGTGCCCTAAGGCAGAACTATGGCTACACCTTC. The V call is TRBV19, the J call TRBJ1-2; no definite D call. Trimming stripped 11 bases from V and 2 bases from J, with 9 bases between. CDR3 length: 11 residues. Germline CDR1 LNHDA, CDR2 SQIVND (reference sequence).